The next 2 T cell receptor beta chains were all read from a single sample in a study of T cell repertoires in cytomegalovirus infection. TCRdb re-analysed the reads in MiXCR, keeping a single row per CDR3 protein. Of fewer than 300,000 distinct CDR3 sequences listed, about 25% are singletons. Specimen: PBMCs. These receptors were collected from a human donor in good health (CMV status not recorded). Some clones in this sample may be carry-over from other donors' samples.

As DNA, the CDR3 is TGCAGTGCTAGAGGCGCAGGTTCTGATACGCAGTATTTT. Protein: CSARGAGSDTQYF. This sequence joins TRBV20-1 and TRBJ2-3; no clear D. The CDR3 consists of 13 residues. The germline CDR1 and CDR2 sequences are DFQATT and SNEGSKA (reference sequence). Trimming removed 1 base at V and 6 bases at J, with 11 bases between.

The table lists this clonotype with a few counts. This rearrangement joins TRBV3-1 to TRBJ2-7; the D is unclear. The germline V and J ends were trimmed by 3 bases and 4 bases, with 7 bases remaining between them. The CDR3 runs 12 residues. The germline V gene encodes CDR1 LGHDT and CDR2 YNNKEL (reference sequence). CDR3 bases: TGTGCCAGCAGCCAGCAAGTATACGAGCAGTACTTC. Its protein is CASSQQVYEQYF.